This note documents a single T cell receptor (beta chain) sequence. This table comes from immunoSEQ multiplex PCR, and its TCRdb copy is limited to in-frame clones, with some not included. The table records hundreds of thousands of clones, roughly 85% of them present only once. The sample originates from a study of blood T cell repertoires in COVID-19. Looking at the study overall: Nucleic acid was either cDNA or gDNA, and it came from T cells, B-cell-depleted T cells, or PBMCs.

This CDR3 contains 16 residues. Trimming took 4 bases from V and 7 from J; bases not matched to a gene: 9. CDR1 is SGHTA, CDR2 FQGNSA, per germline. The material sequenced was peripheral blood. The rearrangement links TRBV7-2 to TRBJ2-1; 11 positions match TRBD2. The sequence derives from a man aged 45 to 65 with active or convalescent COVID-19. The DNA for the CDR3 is TGTGCCAGCAGCTCTACTAGCGGGAGAGTCCAGAATGAGCAGTTCTTC. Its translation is CASSSTSGRVQNEQFF.